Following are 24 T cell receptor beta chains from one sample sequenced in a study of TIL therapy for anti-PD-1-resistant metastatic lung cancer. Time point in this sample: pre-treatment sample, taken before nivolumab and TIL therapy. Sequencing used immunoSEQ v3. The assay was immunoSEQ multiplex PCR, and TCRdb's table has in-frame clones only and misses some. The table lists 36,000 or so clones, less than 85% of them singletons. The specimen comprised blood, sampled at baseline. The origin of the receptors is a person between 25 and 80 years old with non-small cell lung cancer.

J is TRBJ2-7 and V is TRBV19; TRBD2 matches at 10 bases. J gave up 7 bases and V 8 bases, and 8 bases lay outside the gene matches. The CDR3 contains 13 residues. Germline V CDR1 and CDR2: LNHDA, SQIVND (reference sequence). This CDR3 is CASSPLAGLEQYF. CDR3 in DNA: TGTGCCAGTTCCCCACTAGCGGGACTTGAGCAGTACTTC.

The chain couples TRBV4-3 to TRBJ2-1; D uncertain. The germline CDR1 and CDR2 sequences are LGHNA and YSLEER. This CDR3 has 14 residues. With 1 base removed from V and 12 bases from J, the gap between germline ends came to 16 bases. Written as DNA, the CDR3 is TGCGCCAGCAGCCAAGGGTTAGGGAATGAAGGGCAGTTCTTC. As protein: CASSQGLGNEGQFF.

The DNA for the CDR3 is TGTGCCAGCAGCATAGACAGGGGAAGGAATGAAAAACTGTTTTTT. It codes for CASSIDRGRNEKLFF. V is TRBV5-4 and J is TRBJ1-4; 8 positions agree with TRBD1. Trimming took 4 bases from V and 5 from J; bases not matched to a gene: 7. Germline V lookup: CDR1 SGHNT, CDR2 YYREEE (reference sequence). CDR3 length equals 15 residues.

DNA for the CDR3: TGTGCCAGTAGCCAGGGGTACACTGAAGCTTTCTTT. Amino acid sequence: CASSQGYTEAFF. The V gene is TRBV19, the J gene TRBJ1-1; tentatively, D is TRBD1 (6 bases). V was pared by 6 bases and J by 3 bases, with 8 bases between. Germline CDR1 reads LNHDA; CDR2 reads SQIVND (reference sequence). This CDR3 is 12 amino acids long.

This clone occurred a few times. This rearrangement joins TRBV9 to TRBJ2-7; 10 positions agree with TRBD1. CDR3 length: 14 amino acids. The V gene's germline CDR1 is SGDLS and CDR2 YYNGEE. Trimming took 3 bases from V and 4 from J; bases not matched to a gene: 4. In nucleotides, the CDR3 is TGTGCCAGCAGCGGCGGACAGGGGGGTTACGAGCAGTACTTC. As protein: CASSGGQGGYEQYF.

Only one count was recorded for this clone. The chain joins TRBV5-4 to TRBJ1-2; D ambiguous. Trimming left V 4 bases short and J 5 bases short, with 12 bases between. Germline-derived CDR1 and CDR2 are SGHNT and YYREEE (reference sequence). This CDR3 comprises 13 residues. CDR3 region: CASSGRTGYGYTF. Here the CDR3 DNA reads TGTGCCAGCAGCGGGAGAACGGGGTATGGCTACACCTTC.

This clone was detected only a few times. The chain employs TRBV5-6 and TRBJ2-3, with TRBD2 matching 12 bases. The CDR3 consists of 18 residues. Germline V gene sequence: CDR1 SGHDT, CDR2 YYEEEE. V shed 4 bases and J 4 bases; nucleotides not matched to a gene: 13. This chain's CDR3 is CASSTTSGGLPRADTQYF. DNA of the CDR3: TGTGCCAGCAGCACGACTAGCGGGGGCCTACCTCGGGCAGATACGCAGTATTTT. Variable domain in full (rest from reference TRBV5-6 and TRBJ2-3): DAGVTQSPTHLIKTRGQQVTLRCSPKSGHDTVSWYQQALGQGPQFIFQYYEEEERQRGNFPDRFSGHQFPNYSSELNVNALLLGDSALYLCASSTTSGGLPRADTQYFGPGTRLTVL.

This CDR3 is CASSPRTGPYEQYF. The CDR3 DNA is TGTGCCAGCAGTCCCCGGACAGGGCCCTACGAGCAGTACTTC. The chain couples TRBV27 to TRBJ2-7, with TRBD1 matching 8 bases. V shed 5 bases, J shed 2 bases, and the junction held 5 bases outside the gene matches. The germline CDR1 and CDR2 sequences are MNHEY and SMNVEV (reference sequence). CDR3 size: 14 residues.

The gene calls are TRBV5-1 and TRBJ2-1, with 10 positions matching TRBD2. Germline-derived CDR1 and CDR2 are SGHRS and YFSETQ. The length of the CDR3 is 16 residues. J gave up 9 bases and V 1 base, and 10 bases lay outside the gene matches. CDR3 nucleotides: TGCGCCAGCAGCTTGAAGGGATTAGCGGGGGGCGCTGAGCAGTTCTTC. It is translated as CASSLKGLAGGAEQFF.

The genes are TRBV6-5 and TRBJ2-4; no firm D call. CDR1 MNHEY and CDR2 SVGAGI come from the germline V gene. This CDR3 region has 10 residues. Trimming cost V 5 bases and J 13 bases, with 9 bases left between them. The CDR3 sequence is CASSTVPQYF. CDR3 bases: TGTGCCAGCAGTACCGTCCCACAGTACTTC.

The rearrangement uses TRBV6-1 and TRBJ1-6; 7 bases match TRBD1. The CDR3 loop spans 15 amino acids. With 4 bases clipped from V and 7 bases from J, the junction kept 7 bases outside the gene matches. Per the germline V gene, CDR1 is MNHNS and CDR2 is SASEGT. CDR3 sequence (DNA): TGTGCCAGCAGTGGCAGAGACAGGGCGAATTCACCCCTCCACTTT. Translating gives CASSGRDRANSPLHF.

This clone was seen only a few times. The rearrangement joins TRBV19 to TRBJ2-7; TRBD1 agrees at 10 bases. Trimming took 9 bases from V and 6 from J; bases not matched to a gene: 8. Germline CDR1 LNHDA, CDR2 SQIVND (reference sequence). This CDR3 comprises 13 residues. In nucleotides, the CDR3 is TGTGCCAGCAGGACAGGGGGAAGAGGCGAGCAGTACTTC. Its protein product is CASRTGGRGEQYF.

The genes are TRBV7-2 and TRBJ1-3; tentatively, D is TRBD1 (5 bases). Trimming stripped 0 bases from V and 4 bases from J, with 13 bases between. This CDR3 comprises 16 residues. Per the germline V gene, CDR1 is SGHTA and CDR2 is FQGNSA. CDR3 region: CASSLAAGTEGNTIYF. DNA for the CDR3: TGTGCCAGCAGCTTAGCGGCAGGGACGGAGGGAAACACCATATATTTT.

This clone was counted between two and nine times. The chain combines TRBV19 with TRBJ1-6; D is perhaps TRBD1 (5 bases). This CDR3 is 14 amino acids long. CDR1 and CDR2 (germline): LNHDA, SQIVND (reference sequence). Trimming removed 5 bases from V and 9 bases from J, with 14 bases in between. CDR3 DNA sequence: TGTGCCAGTAGTCCTGGGGACGACGTTTCACCCCTCCACTTT. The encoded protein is CASSPGDDVSPLHF. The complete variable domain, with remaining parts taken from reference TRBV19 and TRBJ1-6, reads DGGITQSPKYLFRKEGQNVTLSCEQNLNHDAMYWYRQDPGQGLRLIYYSQIVNDFQKGDIAEGYSVSREKKESFPLTVTSAQKNPTAFYLCASSPGDDVSPLHFGNGTRLTVT.

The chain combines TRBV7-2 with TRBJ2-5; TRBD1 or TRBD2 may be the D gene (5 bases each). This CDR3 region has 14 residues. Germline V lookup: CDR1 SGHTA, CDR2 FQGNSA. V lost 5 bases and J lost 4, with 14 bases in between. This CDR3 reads CASSRGPYSETQYF. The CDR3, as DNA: TGTGCCAGCAGCAGGGGACCATATTCAGAGACCCAGTACTTC.

The CDR3 protein is CASSQVGENYGYTF. CDR3 in DNA: TGCGCCAGCAGCCAAGTTGGAGAAAACTATGGCTACACCTTC. V and J are TRBV4-3 and TRBJ1-2, with D uncertain. Germline V gene lookup returns CDR1 LGHNA and CDR2 YSLEER. The CDR3 is made up of 14 amino acids. Trimming shortened V by 1 base and J by 2 bases, and 8 bases separated the two germline ends.

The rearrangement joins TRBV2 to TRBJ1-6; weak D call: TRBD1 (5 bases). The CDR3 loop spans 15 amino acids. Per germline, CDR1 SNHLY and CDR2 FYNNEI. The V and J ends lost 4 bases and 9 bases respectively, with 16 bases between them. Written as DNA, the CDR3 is TGTGCCAGCAGTGGGGAAGGGGCGCGTGGTTCACCCCTCCACTTT. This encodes CASSGEGARGSPLHF.

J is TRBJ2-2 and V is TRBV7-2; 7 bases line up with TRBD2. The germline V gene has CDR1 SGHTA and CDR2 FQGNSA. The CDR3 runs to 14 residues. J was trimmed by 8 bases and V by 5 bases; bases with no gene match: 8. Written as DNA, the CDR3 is TGTGCCAGCAGCCTCGGGGACTATAGGGGGGAGCTGTTTTTT. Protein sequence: CASSLGDYRGELFF. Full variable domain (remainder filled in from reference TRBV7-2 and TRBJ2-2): GAGVSQSPSNKVTEKGKDVELRCDPISGHTALYWYRQSLGQGLEFLIYFQGNSAPDKSGLPSDRFSAERTGGSVSTLTIQRTQQEDSAVYLCASSLGDYRGELFFGEGSRLTVL.

The CDR3 DNA follows: TGTGCCAGCAGCTTAGCAGGGGGGGCCTATAATTCACCCCTCCACTTT. Translating gives CASSLAGGAYNSPLHF. This chain connects TRBV13 to TRBJ1-6, with 7 bases lining up with TRBD1. The CDR3 has 16 residues. V lost 1 base to trimming and J lost 2 bases; unmatched junction nucleotides: 2. Germline CDR1 PRHDT, CDR2 FYEKMQ (reference sequence).

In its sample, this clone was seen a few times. CDR3 region: CASSRSPESGYTF. In DNA, the CDR3 is TGTGCCAGCAGTCGGTCCCCAGAAAGTGGCTACACCTTC. V is TRBV27 and J is TRBJ1-2; D not certain. CDR3 length: 13 amino acids. The germline V gene has CDR1 MNHEY and CDR2 SMNVEV (reference sequence). V lost 5 bases and J lost 7, with 14 bases in between.

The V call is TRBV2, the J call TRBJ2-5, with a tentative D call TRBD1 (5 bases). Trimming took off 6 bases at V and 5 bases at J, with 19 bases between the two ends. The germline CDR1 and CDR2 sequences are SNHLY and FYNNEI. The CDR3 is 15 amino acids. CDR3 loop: CASSADSLKGETQYF. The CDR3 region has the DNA TGTGCCAGCAGCGCTGACAGCCTCAAGGGGGAGACCCAGTACTTC.

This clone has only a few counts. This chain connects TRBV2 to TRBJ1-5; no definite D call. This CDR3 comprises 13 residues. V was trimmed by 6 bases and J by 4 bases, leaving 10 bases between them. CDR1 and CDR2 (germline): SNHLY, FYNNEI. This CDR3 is CASSPSGNQPQHF. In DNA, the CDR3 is TGTGCCAGCAGCCCAAGTGGGAATCAGCCCCAGCATTTT.

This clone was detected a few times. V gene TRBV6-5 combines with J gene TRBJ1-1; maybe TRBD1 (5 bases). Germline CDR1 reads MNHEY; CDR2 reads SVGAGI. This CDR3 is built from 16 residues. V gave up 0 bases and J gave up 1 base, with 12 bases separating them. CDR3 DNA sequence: TGTGCCAGCAGTTACTCCTCGGGACGGGCGAACACTGAAGCTTTCTTT. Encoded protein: CASSYSSGRANTEAFF.

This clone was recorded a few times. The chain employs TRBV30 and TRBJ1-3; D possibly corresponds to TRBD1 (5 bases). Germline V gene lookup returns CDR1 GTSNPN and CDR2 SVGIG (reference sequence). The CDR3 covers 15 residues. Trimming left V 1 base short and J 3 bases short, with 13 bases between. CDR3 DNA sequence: TGTGCCTGGAGTGGCGGATCAGGGAGTGGAAACACCATATATTTT. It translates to CAWSGGSGSGNTIYF.